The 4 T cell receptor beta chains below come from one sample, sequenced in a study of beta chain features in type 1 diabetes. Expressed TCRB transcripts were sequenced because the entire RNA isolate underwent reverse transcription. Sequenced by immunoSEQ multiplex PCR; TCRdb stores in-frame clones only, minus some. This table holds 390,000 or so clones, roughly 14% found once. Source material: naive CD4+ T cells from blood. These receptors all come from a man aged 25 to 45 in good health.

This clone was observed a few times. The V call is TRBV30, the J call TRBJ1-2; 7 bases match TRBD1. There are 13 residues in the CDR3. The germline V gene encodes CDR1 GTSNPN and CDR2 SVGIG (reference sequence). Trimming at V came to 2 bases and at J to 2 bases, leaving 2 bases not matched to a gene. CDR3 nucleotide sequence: TGTGCCTGGAGTAGGGACAGAAACTATGGCTACACCTTC. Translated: CAWSRDRNYGYTF.

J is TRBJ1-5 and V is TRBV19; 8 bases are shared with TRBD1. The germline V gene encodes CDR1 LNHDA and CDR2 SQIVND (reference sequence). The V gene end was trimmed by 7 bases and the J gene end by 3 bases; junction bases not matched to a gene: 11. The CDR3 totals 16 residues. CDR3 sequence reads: CASTETGTGFNQPQHF. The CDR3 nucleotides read TGTGCCAGTACCGAAACCGGGACAGGATTCAATCAGCCCCAGCATTTT.

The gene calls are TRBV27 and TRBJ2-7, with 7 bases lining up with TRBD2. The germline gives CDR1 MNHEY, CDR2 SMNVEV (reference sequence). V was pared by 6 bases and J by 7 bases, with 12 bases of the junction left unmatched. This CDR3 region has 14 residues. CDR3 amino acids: CASSRYSGGYEQYV. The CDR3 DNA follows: TGTGCCAGCAGCCGCTATTCGGGGGGTTATGAGCAGTACGTC.

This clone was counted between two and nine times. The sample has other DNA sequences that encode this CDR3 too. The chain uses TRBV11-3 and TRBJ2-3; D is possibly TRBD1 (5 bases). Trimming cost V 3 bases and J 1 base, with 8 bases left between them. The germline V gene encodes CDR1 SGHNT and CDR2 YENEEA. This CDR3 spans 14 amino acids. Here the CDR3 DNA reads TGTGCCAGCAGCTTGGGCAGGGGCACAGATACGCAGTATTTT. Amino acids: CASSLGRGTDTQYF.